This T cell receptor (beta chain) was recovered during a study of blood T cell repertoires in COVID-19. The CDR3 consists of 16 residues. The J segment lost 3 bases and the V segment lost 3 bases, leaving 11 bases of the junction unmatched. Germline lookup yields CDR1 LNHDA and CDR2 SQIVND (reference sequence). Data came from immunoSEQ multiplex PCR; TCRdb stores just in-frame clones and leaves some out. The profile shows 440,000 or so clones, around 91% of them singletons. The source material was peripheral blood. The rearrangement links TRBV19 to TRBJ2-7; 7 bases are a match to TRBD2. This TCR came from a woman aged 40 to 50 with COVID-19, enrolled during active disease. CDR3 amino acids: CASSILPTSSFYEQYF. As DNA, the CDR3 is TGTGCCAGTAGTATCCTCCCGACTAGCTCGTTCTACGAGCAGTACTTC. Full variable domain (missing parts from reference TRBV19 and TRBJ2-7): DGGITQSPKYLFRKEGQNVTLSCEQNLNHDAMYWYRQDPGQGLRLIYYSQIVNDFQKGDIAEGYSVSREKKESFPLTVTSAQKNPTAFYLCASSILPTSSFYEQYFGPGTRLTVT.